The 20 T cell receptor beta chains reported below all come from one sample, sequenced in a study of human T cells and chemical hapten exposure. TCRdb ran MiXCR on the RACE reads and lists one entry per CDR3 protein. The sample holds more than 45,000 distinct CDR3 sequences, approximately 13% seen once. The time point here: patch test 3, about 24 weeks after DPC sensitization. Treatment meaning: therapeutic diphenylcyclopropenone sensitization with weekly scalp DPC. The starting material was whole blood, obtained in connection with sensitization to the hapten diphenylcyclopropenone (DPC). The receptors originated from a young man with alopecia areata. Some clones in this sample may be carry-over from other donors' samples.

This clonotype showed up many times. The chain employs TRBV19 and TRBJ2-6; D remains ambiguous. Germline V gene data show CDR1 as LNHDA and CDR2 as SQIVND (reference sequence). V lost 1 base to trimming and J lost 5 bases, with 15 bases between them. The CDR3 extends over 17 amino acids. The CDR3 coding sequence is TGTGCCAGTAGTATAGGTTCTTGGGCCTTGAGGGCCAACGTCCTGACTTTC. Amino acid sequence: CASSIGSWALRANVLTF.

For this clonotype: One base away lies a much larger clone, so this may be a sequencing read error. Because the CDR3 is missing its conserved closing phenylalanine or tryptophan, this is likely a read error. DNA for the CDR3: TGTGCCAGCAGCTTAGCAGGTATGCCCTACAATGAGCAGTTCTAC. The encoded protein is CASSLAGMPYNEQFY. The rearrangement joins TRBV7-8 to TRBJ2-1; D is uncertain. Germline lookup yields CDR1 SGHVS and CDR2 FQNEAQ. There are 15 residues in the CDR3. V lost 0 bases, J lost 2 bases, and 8 bases lay in between.

This clonotype has a count of ten or more. The chain has TRBV6-2 or TRBV6-3 and TRBJ1-6; D remains ambiguous. The CDR3 length is 15 residues. The V and J ends lost 2 bases and 9 bases respectively, with 14 bases between them. The germline V gene has CDR1 MNHEY and CDR2 SVGEGT. CDR3 DNA sequence: TGTGCCAGCAGTTACGCGGACTTTTCGGTTTCACCCCTCCACTTT. It yields the protein CASSYADFSVSPLHF.

The DNA of the CDR3 is TGTGCCAGCAGTGGAGACACTGAAGCTTTCTTT. This gives the protein CASSGDTEAFF. V and J are TRBV12-3 or TRBV12-4 and TRBJ1-1; D remains ambiguous. Trimming took off 5 bases at V and 3 bases at J, with 4 bases between the two ends. The CDR3 is made up of 11 amino acids.

The table lists this clonotype with a few counts. The chain has TRBV4-2 and TRBJ2-5, with D hard to call. Germline values: CDR1 LGHNA, CDR2 YNFKEQ. V dropped 1 base and J dropped 4 bases, with 10 bases sitting between them. This CDR3 has 14 amino acids. The CDR3 region has the DNA TGTGCCAGCAGCCAAGCCTTGCCGGGAGAGACCCAGTACTTC. Protein: CASSQALPGETQYF.

The chain combines TRBV4-3 with TRBJ2-2, with D uncertain. In germline, CDR1 is LGHNA, CDR2 YSLEER. The V and J ends lost 5 bases and 6 bases respectively, with 10 bases between them. This CDR3 has 13 residues. The CDR3 loop is CASSSTKPGELFF. Here the CDR3 DNA reads TGCGCCAGCAGCTCTACTAAACCCGGGGAGCTGTTTTTT.

In this sample, this clonotype turned up a few times. V is TRBV9 and J is TRBJ2-3; maybe TRBD2 (5 bases). There are 15 residues in the CDR3. Germline values: CDR1 SGDLS, CDR2 YYNGEE. The V end was cut by 0 bases, the J end by 1 base, with 9 bases between. CDR3: CASSVEAGRTDTQYF. CDR3 in DNA: TGTGCCAGCAGCGTAGAGGCGGGCCGCACAGATACGCAGTATTTT.

As for this clonotype: Given a much more abundant clone one base away, this may be a read error. The rearrangement links TRBV28 to TRBJ2-7; 10 nucleotides agree with TRBD1. CDR1 is MDHEN, CDR2 SYDVKM, per germline. The CDR3 has 16 amino acids. CDR3 DNA: TGTGTCAGCAGTTTCCCCGGGACAGGGGCTACTACGAGGCAGTACTTC. Protein product: CVSSFPGTGATTRQYF.

At least ten counts were recorded for this clonotype. The chain joins TRBV7-2 to TRBJ2-3; D is perhaps TRBD1 or TRBD2 (5 bases each). V lost 2 bases and J lost 2, with 14 bases in between. The CDR3 consists of 16 residues. The V gene's germline CDR1 is SGHTA and CDR2 FQGNSA. The CDR3: CASSLIGGISTDTQYF. CDR3 coding DNA: TGTGCCAGCAGCTTAATTGGGGGAATTTCCACAGATACGCAGTATTTT.

This sequence joins TRBV7-3 and TRBJ2-5; TRBD2 might be the D (7 bases). This CDR3 spans 14 amino acids. V was trimmed by 1 base and J by 4 bases, leaving 10 bases between them. CDR1 is SGHTA, CDR2 FQGTGA, per germline. The CDR3: CASSLMGGRETQYF. CDR3 nucleotides: TGTGCCAGCAGCTTAATGGGGGGGCGAGAGACCCAGTACTTC. Full variable domain (rest looked up from reference TRBV7-3 and TRBJ2-5): GAGVSQTPSNKVTEKGKYVELRCDPISGHTALYWYRQSLGQGPEFLIYFQGTGAADDSGLPNDRFFAVRPEGSVSTLKIQRTERGDSAVYLCASSLMGGRETQYFGPGTRLLVL.

The V and J genes are TRBV7-9 and TRBJ2-1; 7 bases are shared with TRBD1. The J segment lost 5 bases and the V segment lost 5 bases, leaving 6 bases of the junction unmatched. The CDR3 contains 14 residues. Germline V gene data show CDR1 as SEHNR and CDR2 as FQNEAQ (reference sequence). This CDR3 is CASSRLDRDNEQFF. The CDR3 DNA sequence: TGTGCCAGCAGCCGCCTCGACAGGGACAATGAGCAGTTCTTC.

This clonotype has a count of ten or more. V and J are TRBV25-1 and TRBJ2-7, with D unclear. The V gene's germline CDR1 is MGHDK and CDR2 SYGVNS. V was cut by 1 base and J by 5 bases, with 6 bases left in between. CDR3 length: 12 residues. The CDR3 bases are TGTGCCAGCAGTGAATCGAGAAACGAGCAGTACTTC. Translation gives CASSESRNEQYF.

This clonotype turned up a few times. The V and J genes are TRBV20-1 and TRBJ1-1; D gene uncertain. The CDR3 is 13 amino acids. Germline CDR1 is DFQATT and CDR2 is SNEGSKA (reference sequence). V was cut by 2 bases and J by 0 bases, with 7 bases left in between. The chain's CDR3 is CSARITVNTEAFF. The CDR3 DNA follows: TGCAGTGCTAGAATTACGGTGAACACTGAAGCTTTCTTT.

This clonotype came up many times. The chain recombines TRBV29-1 with TRBJ2-7, with D possibly being TRBD2 (6 bases). Between the trimmed V and J ends, which lost 4 bases and 0 bases, there was a span of 13 bases. Germline loops: CDR1 SQVTM, CDR2 ANQGSEA. CDR3 length equals 14 residues. The CDR3 is CSVAGTGGSYEQYF. As DNA, the CDR3 is TGCAGCGTTGCCGGGACTGGCGGCTCCTACGAGCAGTACTTC.

This clonotype came up many times. This chain links TRBV11-2 with TRBJ1-5; TRBD1 agrees at 7 bases. Trimming at V came to 0 bases and at J to 14 bases, leaving 13 bases not matched to a gene. The germline gives CDR1 SGHAT, CDR2 FQNNGV. This CDR3 region has 15 residues. CDR3 sequence (DNA): TGTGCCAGCAGCTTAGATCCAGGGACAGTGGTCCAAAAGCATTTT. Translation: CASSLDPGTVVQKHF.

This clonotype was counted ten times or more. This chain links TRBV25-1 with TRBJ2-3; D remains unclear. V shed 3 bases and J shed 2 bases, with 9 bases lying between them. Germline-derived CDR1 and CDR2 are MGHDK and SYGVNS. CDR3 length: 14 amino acids. The CDR3 loop reads CASSDFAVTDTQYF. The CDR3 DNA is TGTGCCAGCAGTGATTTTGCGGTCACAGATACGCAGTATTTT.

This clonotype showed up just a few times. The V call is TRBV11-3, the J call TRBJ2-3, with D unresolved. The length of the CDR3 is 15 residues. Germline values: CDR1 SGHNT, CDR2 YENEEA. With 3 bases removed from V and 2 bases from J, the gap between germline ends came to 12 bases. In nucleotides, the CDR3 is TGTGCCAGCAGCTTCACGGCGTCCGTCACAGATACGCAGTATTTT. Protein: CASSFTASVTDTQYF.

The table lists this clonotype with many counts. The chain couples TRBV7-3 to TRBJ2-2; 10 bases fit TRBD2. Trimming at V came to 5 bases and at J to 7 bases, leaving 4 bases not matched to a gene. There are 14 residues in the CDR3. CDR1 and CDR2 from the germline V gene are SGHTA and FQGTGA. The CDR3 DNA reads as TGTGCCAGCAGCCCGGGGACTAGCGTCGGGGAGCTGTTTTTT. It translates to CASSPGTSVGELFF.

This clonotype was seen many times. The chain employs TRBV5-5 and TRBJ1-1; D is unclear. The CDR3 has 15 amino acids. The V gene's germline CDR1 is SGHKS and CDR2 YYEKEE (reference sequence). V was cut by 0 bases and J by 1 base, with 10 bases left in between. This chain's CDR3 is CASSLGVPQNTEAFF. The CDR3 nucleotides are TGTGCCAGCAGCTTGGGAGTTCCTCAGAACACTGAAGCTTTCTTT. The whole variable domain, filled in from reference TRBV5-5 and TRBJ1-1, reads DAGVTQSPTHLIKTRGQQVTLRCSPISGHKSVSWYQQVLGQGPQFIFQYYEKEERGRGNFPDRFSARQFPNYSSELNVNALLLGDSALYLCASSLGVPQNTEAFFGQGTRLTVV.

V usage is TRBV10-3 and J usage is TRBJ1-2, with 7 bases that match TRBD1. The length of the CDR3 is 14 residues. The germline gives CDR1 ENHRY, CDR2 SYGVKD. The V gene end was trimmed by 0 bases and the J gene end by 5 bases; junction bases not matched to a gene: 3. The CDR3 DNA follows: TGTGCCATCAGTGAGTCGGAGACAGGGTATGGCTACACCTTC. This sequence encodes CAISESETGYGYTF.